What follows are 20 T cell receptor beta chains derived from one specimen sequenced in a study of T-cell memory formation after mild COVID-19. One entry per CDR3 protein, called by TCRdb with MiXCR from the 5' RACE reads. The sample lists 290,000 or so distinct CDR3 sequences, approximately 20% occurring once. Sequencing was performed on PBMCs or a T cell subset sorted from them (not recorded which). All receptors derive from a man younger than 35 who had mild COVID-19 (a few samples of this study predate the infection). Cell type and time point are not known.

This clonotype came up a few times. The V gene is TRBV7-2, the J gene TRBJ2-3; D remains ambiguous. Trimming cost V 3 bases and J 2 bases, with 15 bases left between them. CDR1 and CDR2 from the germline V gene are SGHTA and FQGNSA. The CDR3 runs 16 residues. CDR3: CASSLGLVSATDTQYF. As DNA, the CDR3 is TGTGCCAGCAGCTTGGGCCTGGTCTCAGCCACAGATACGCAGTATTTT.

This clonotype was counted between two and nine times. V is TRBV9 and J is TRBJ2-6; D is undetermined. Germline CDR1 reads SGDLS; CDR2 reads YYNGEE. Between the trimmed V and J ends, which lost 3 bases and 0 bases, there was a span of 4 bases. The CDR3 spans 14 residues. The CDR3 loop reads CASSEVSGANVLTF. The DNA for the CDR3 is TGTGCCAGCAGCGAGGTCTCTGGGGCCAACGTCCTGACTTTC.

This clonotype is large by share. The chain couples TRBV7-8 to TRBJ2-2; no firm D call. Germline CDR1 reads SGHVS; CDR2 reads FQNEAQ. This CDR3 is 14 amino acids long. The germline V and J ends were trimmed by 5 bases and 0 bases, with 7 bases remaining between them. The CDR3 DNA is TGTGCCAGCAGCGCAGTCGCGAACACCGGGGAGCTGTTTTTT. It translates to CASSAVANTGELFF.

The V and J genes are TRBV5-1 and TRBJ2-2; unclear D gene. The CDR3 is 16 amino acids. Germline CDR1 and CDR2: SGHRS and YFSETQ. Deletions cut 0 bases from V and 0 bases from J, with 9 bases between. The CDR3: CASSLGPRTNTGELFF. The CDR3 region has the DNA TGCGCCAGCAGCTTGGGGCCCAGGACGAACACCGGGGAGCTGTTTTTT.

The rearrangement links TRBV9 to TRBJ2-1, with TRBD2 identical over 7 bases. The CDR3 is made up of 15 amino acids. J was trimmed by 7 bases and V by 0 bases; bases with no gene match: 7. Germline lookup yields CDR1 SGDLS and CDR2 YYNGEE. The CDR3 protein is CASSVDAGDRNEQFF. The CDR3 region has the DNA TGTGCCAGCAGCGTAGATGCGGGAGATCGGAATGAGCAGTTCTTC.

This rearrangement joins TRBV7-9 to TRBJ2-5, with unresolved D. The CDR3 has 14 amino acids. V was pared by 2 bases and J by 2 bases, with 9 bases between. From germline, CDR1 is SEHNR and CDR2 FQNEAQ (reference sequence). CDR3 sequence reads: CASSLSGVQETQYF. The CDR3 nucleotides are TGTGCCAGCAGCTTATCTGGGGTACAAGAGACCCAGTACTTC.

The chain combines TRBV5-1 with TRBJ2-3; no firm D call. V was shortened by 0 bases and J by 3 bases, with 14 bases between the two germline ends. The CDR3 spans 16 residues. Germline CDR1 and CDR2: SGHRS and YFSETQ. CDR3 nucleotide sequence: TGCGCCAGCAGCTTGGTGGTGGGAATGGGGACAGATACGCAGTATTTT. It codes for CASSLVVGMGTDTQYF. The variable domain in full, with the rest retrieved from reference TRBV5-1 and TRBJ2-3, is KAGVTQTPRYLIKTRGQQVTLSCSPISGHRSVSWYQQTPGQGLQFLFEYFSETQRNKGNFPGRFSGRQFSNSRSEMNVSTLELGDSALYLCASSLVVGMGTDTQYFGPGTRLTVL.

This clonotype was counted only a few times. The CDR3 loop reads CASSQTRLAGSETQYF. CDR3 DNA: TGCGCCAGCAGCCAAACCCGACTAGCGGGGTCCGAGACCCAGTACTTC. V is TRBV5-1 and J is TRBJ2-5; 11 positions agree with TRBD2. CDR3 size: 16 residues. Germline values: CDR1 SGHRS, CDR2 YFSETQ. After removal of 4 bases from V and 5 bases from J, the junction contained 10 bases not matched to a gene.

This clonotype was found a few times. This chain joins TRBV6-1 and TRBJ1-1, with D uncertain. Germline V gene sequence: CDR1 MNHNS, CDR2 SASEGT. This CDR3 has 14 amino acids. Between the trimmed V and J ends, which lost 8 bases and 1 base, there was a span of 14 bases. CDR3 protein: CASRRGWGNTEAFF. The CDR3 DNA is TGTGCCAGCCGTCGCGGATGGGGGAACACTGAAGCTTTCTTT.

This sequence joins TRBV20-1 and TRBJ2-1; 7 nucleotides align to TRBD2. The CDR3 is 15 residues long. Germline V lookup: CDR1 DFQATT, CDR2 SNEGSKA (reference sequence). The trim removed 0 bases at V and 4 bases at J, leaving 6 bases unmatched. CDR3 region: CSARDSAGTYNEQFF. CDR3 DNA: TGCAGTGCTAGAGATTCAGCGGGGACTTACAATGAGCAGTTCTTC.

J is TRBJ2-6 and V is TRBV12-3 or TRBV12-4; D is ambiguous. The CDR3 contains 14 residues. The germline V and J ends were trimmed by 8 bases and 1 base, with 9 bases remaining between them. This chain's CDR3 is CASDITSGANVLTF. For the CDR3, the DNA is TGTGCCAGCGACATAACTTCTGGGGCCAACGTCCTGACTTTC.

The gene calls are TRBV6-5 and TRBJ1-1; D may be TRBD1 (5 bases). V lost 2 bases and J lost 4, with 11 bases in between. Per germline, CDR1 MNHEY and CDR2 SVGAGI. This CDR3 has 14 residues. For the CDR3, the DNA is TGTGCCAGCAGTTACCAAAGCGGGGGCACTGAAGCTTTCTTT. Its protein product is CASSYQSGGTEAFF.

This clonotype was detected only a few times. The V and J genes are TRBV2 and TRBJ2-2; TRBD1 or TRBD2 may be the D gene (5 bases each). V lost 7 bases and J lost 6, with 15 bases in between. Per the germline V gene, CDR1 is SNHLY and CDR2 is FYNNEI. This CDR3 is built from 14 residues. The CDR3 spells CASKGTRGPGELFF. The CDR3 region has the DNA TGTGCCAGCAAGGGGACCAGAGGGCCCGGGGAGCTGTTTTTT.

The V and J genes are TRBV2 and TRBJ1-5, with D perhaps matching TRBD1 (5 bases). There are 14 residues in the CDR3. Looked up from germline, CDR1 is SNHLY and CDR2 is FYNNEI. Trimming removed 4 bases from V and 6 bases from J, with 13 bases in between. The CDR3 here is CASSGRDALQPQHF. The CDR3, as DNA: TGTGCCAGCAGTGGCAGGGACGCCCTTCAGCCCCAGCATTTT.

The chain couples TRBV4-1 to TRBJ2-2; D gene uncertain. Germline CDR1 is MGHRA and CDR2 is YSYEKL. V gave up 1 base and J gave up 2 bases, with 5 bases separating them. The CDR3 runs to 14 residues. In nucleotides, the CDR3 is TGCGCCAGCAGCCAAGTGGGAAACACCGGGGAGCTGTTTTTT. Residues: CASSQVGNTGELFF.

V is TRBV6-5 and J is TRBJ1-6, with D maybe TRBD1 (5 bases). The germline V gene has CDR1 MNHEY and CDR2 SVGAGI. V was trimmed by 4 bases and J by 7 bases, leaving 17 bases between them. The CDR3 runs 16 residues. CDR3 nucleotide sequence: TGTGCCAGCAGTTCCTTTTTGAGGGGCCACAATTCACCCCTCCACTTT. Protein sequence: CASSSFLRGHNSPLHF.

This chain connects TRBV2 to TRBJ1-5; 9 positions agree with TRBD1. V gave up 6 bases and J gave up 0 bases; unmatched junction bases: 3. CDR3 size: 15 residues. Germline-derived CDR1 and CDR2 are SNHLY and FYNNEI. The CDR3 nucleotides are TGTGCCAGCAGCGGACAGGGGAATAGCAATCAGCCCCAGCATTTT. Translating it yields CASSGQGNSNQPQHF.

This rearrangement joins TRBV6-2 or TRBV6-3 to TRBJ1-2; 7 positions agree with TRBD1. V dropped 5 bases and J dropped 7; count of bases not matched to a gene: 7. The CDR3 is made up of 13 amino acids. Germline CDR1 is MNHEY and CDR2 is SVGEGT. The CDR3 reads CASSNGQAGGYTF. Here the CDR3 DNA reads TGTGCCAGCAGTAACGGACAGGCGGGTGGCTACACCTTC.

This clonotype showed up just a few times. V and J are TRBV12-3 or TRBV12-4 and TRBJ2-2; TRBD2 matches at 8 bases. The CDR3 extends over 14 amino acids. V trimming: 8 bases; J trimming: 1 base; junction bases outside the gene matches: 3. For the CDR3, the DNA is TGTGCCAGCGGCCTAGCGGGGAACACCGGGGAGCTGTTTTTT. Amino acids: CASGLAGNTGELFF.

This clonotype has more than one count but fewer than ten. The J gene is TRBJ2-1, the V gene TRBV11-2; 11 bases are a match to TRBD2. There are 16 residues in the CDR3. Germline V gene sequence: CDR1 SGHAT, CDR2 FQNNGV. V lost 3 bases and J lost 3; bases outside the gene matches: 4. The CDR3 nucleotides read TGTGCCAGCAGCTTTAGTCTAGCGGGGGGCTACAATGAGCAGTTCTTC. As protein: CASSFSLAGGYNEQFF. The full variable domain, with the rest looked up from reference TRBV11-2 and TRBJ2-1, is EAGVAQSPRYKIIEKRQSVAFWCNPISGHATLYWYQQILGQGPKLLIQFQNNGVVDDSQLPKDRFSAERLKGVDSTLKIQPAKLEDSAVYLCASSFSLAGGYNEQFFGPGTRLTVL.